This section outlines one T cell receptor beta chain sequence together with its context. This sample was taken from a study of shared clonotypes between healthy human individuals. The germline gives CDR1 SGHAT, CDR2 FQNNGV. The CDR3 totals 13 residues. Losses at the gene ends were 10 bases for V and 5 bases for J; bases not matched to a gene: 6. The repertoire was sequenced with immunoSEQ multiplex PCR; TCRdb's copy has only in-frame clones and lacks some. Of over a million clones listed, roughly 80% are singletons. The genes are TRBV11-2 and TRBJ2-2, with 8 positions matching TRBD1. The source is a man aged 18 to 29 in good health. The sample consisted of memory CD4+ T cells sorted from blood. Subset defined: CD45RA-negative fraction. The CDR3 sequence is CATGRQGTGELFF. The CDR3 DNA is TGTGCCACCGGGCGACAGGGGACCGGGGAGCTGTTTTTT.